This T cell receptor beta chain is from a study of blood T cells in healthy people across ages. The study, taken as a whole, reports: Naive CD4+ cells and diversity were both higher in long-lived donors than in aged donors. PBMC samples, being unsorted, prevented any conclusive comparison of naive and antigen-experienced cells. Strong correlation was found linking TCR beta diversity to naive T cell percentage.

Using a J-beta primer mix together with a sample-barcoded 5' primer, a second PCR was run for about 6 to 12 cycles. The template-switch adaptor was a 5' adaptor with 12 random nucleotides. It tagged each cDNA molecule. TCRdb recomputed calls from the 5' RACE reads with MiXCR, one row per CDR3 protein. This sample has more than 550,000 distinct CDR3 sequences, with approximately 22% found just once. This CDR3 has 14 residues. In germline, CDR1 is SEHNR, CDR2 FQNEAQ (reference sequence). The sample holds a few counts of this clonotype. What it recognizes is unknown. Sequences were obtained from blood. The clonotype comes from a man aged 70-80 years in good health. The rearrangement joins TRBV7-9 to TRBJ2-5, with D possibly matching TRBD1 (5 bases). With the DNA end fitting TRBJ2-7 better, the J assignment may be wrong. The CDR3 protein is CASSLVPGRYEQYF. The CDR3, as DNA: TGTGCCAGCAGCTTAGTTCCAGGGCGATACGAGCAGTACTTC.